This entry features one T cell receptor beta chain sequence. This entry is derived from a study of shared clonotypes between healthy human individuals. Replicate PCRs from sorted subsets contained approximately 220 ng DNA, which is roughly 30,000 T cell genomes. Libraries were prepared by immunoSEQ multiplex PCR; TCRdb keeps only in-frame clonotypes and omits some of them. This table has approximately 2,000,000 clones, around 93% appearing once. CDR3 length: 13 residues. V shed 5 bases and J shed 0 bases, with 8 bases lying between them. Germline V gene sequence: CDR1 SQVTM, CDR2 ANQGSEA. Input material: naive CD4+ T cells from PBMCs. Subset given: CD45RA+ positively selected. The chain has TRBV29-1 and TRBJ2-1; the D gene is possibly TRBD1 (5 bases). This TCR was recovered from a man younger than 35 in good health. Some clones in this sample may be carry-over from other donors' samples. CDR3 residues: CSVSRVSYNEQFF. DNA for the CDR3: TGCAGCGTTTCCAGGGTCTCCTACAATGAGCAGTTCTTC.